These T cell receptor beta chains were read from a single sample in a study of shared clonotypes between healthy human individuals. TCRdb's table, derived via immunoSEQ multiplex PCR, lists solely in-frame clones and lacks some. The sample gives about 1.5 million clones, about 98% of which show up once; about 0.45% is in the top ten. Sequencing was performed on naive CD4+ T cells sorted from blood. These receptors were taken from a man in his thirties or forties in good health. Both conserved end residues are part of each CDR3. A D gene is named only where the DNA matches it firmly.

J: TRBJ2-7; V: TRBV9; D: .; DNA: TGTGCCAGCAGCCTAGGCTGGGGTGGCGAGCAGTACTTC; CDR3: CASSLGWGGEQYF
J: TRBJ2-5; V: TRBV2; D: .; DNA: TGTGCCAGCAGTGAAGTACGGGAGACCCAGTACTTC; CDR3: CASSEVRETQYF
J: TRBJ2-5; V: TRBV2; D: .; DNA: TGTGCCAGCGGGCCCCAGGGTTCGGAGACCCAGTACTTC; CDR3: CASGPQGSETQYF
J: TRBJ2-2; V: TRBV18; D: .; DNA: TGTGCCAGCTCACCTCTTTTTTCCACCGGGGAGCTGTTTTTT; CDR3: CASSPLFSTGELFF
J: TRBJ2-7; V: TRBV4-1; D: TRBD1; DNA: TGCGCCAGCAGCCAAGAAACAGGGGGTAGAGGCTACGAGCAGTACTTC; CDR3: CASSQETGGRGYEQYF
J: TRBJ1-1; V: TRBV5-1; D: .; DNA: TGCGCCAGCAGCTTGGAGGTGTGGGGGGTAGGTGAAGCTTTCTTT; CDR3: CASSLEVWGVGEAFF
J: TRBJ2-7; V: TRBV13; D: .; DNA: TGTGCCAGCAGCTCCCCTCGGAGCAAGCAGTACTTC; CDR3: CASSSPRSKQYF
J: TRBJ2-1; V: TRBV9; D: TRBD2; DNA: TGTGCCATCAGCGCCCTAGCGGGAGTGATTATAAATGAGCAGTTCTTC; CDR3: CAISALAGVIINEQFF
J: TRBJ2-1; V: TRBV5-6; D: .; DNA: TGTGCCAGCAGCTCCGGGAGATACAATGAGCAGTTCTTC; CDR3: CASSSGRYNEQFF
J: TRBJ2-7; V: TRBV7-8; D: .; DNA: TGTGCCAGCAGCTTATTTTCGAACGAGCAGTACTTC; CDR3: CASSLFSNEQYF
J: TRBJ2-7; V: TRBV10-3; D: TRBD2; DNA: TGTGCCATCAGTGGAGGACTAGCGGAGGGGTTCGAGCAGTACTTC; CDR3: CAISGGLAEGFEQYF
J: TRBJ1-2; V: TRBV5-1; D: TRBD1; DNA: TGCGCCAGCAGCTTGAGGGGGACAGGAGGTCACTTATTCGGCTACACCTTC; CDR3: CASSLRGTGGHLFGYTF
J: TRBJ2-1; V: TRBV6-6; D: TRBD2; DNA: TGTGCCAGCAGTTACCGTGCGGGAGGGCCCGATGAGCAGTTCTTC; CDR3: CASSYRAGGPDEQFF
J: TRBJ2-2; V: TRBV7-6; D: .; DNA: TGTGCCAGCAGCTTGGGGAGACAGGCAAGGAACACCGGGGAGCTGTTTTTT; CDR3: CASSLGRQARNTGELFF
J: TRBJ2-7; V: TRBV6-6; D: .; DNA: TGTGCCAGCAGTTACGTATCGGGTCTCTCCTACGAGCAGTACTTC; CDR3: CASSYVSGLSYEQYF